The 31 T cell receptor beta chains given below trace back to one sample, sequenced in a study of beta chain features in type 1 diabetes. The study's findings and limits: Shortening of TCRB CDR3s, moderate but significant, appeared in all four CD4+ subsets of Type 1 diabetes patients.

Their recognized antigens are unknown. The entirety of the isolated RNA underwent reverse transcription, so expressed TCRB transcripts were sequenced. Only in-frame clones appear in the TCRdb table, and some are missing; sequencing was by immunoSEQ multiplex PCR. The profile shows over 120,000 clones, around an eighth of them singletons. Sequencing was done on a sample of central memory CD4+ T cells from blood. Source of these receptors: a man younger than 30 with type 1 diabetes.

This clone came up many times. The gene calls are TRBV28 and TRBJ1-1; tentatively, D is TRBD1 (5 bases). The CDR3 extends over 16 amino acids. V was cut by 4 bases and J by 0 bases, with 15 bases left in between. In germline, CDR1 is MDHEN, CDR2 SYDVKM. CDR3 in DNA: TGTGCCAGCAGTTCAGGGCCGTTCAGCATGAACACTGAAGCTTTCTTT. Amino acids: CASSSGPFSMNTEAFF.

The sample holds a few counts of this clone. Other DNA variants within this sample encode the same CDR3. The chain carries TRBV30 and TRBJ1-2; 8 nucleotides line up with TRBD1. After removal of 2 bases from V and 5 bases from J, the junction contained 4 bases not matched to a gene. The CDR3 has 13 residues. Germline CDR1 and CDR2: GTSNPN and SVGIG (reference sequence). CDR3 region: CAWSYRGGYGYTF. CDR3 nucleotide sequence: TGTGCCTGGAGTTACAGGGGGGGATATGGCTACACCTTC.

The chain has TRBV6-6 and TRBJ2-2, with D maybe TRBD2 (5 bases). The CDR3 has 14 residues. The germline V gene encodes CDR1 MNHNY and CDR2 SVGAGI (reference sequence). The ends were cut back, 4 bases at V and 3 bases at J, with 9 bases in the middle. This CDR3 is CASSSAGDTGELFF. The CDR3 nucleotides read TGTGCCAGCAGTTCAGCCGGGGACACCGGGGAGCTGTTTTTT.

This clone was counted only a few times. This may arise from a read error, as a much more abundant clone is one base away. The genes are TRBV7-2 and TRBJ2-1, with 8 bases identical to TRBD2. Germline CDR1 reads SGHTA; CDR2 reads FQGNSA. The J segment lost 2 bases and the V segment lost 5 bases, leaving 8 bases of the junction unmatched. CDR3 length: 16 residues. CDR3: CASSRARGATYNEQFF. The CDR3 nucleotides read TGTGCCAGCAGCCGTGCGCGGGGGGCGACCTACAATGAGCAGTTCTTC.

This clone turned up a few times. This chain uses TRBV4-1 with TRBJ2-3; 13 bases map to TRBD2. Germline trimming cut 4 bases from V and 6 bases from J; bases unmatched to any gene: 16. Germline V gene lookup returns CDR1 MGHRA and CDR2 YSYEKL. The CDR3 runs to 19 residues. For the CDR3, the DNA is TGCGCCAGCAGCCCGACCCTACAGACTAGCGGGGGGATCGGGGATACGCAGTATTTT. Its protein is CASSPTLQTSGGIGDTQYF.

This chain joins TRBV15 and TRBJ1-2; the match to TRBD1 covers 8 bases. This CDR3 has 15 residues. Losses at the gene ends were 0 bases for V and 8 bases for J; bases not matched to a gene: 8. CDR1 is LNHNV and CDR2 is YYDKDF in the germline V gene (reference sequence). This CDR3 reads CATSRDPDRVGGYTF. The CDR3 bases are TGTGCCACCAGCAGAGATCCGGACAGGGTGGGCGGCTACACCTTC.

This clone was counted between two and nine times. The gene calls are TRBV19 and TRBJ1-2; a possible D gene is TRBD1 (6 bases). Trimming stripped 7 bases from V and 2 bases from J, with 17 bases between. The CDR3 contains 15 residues. Germline values: CDR1 LNHDA, CDR2 SQIVND (reference sequence). CDR3 DNA sequence: TGTGCCAGTACCCAAAAGGCAGGGGCCAACTATGGCTACACCTTC. Its protein is CASTQKAGANYGYTF.

This clone was recorded many times. The rearrangement joins TRBV18 to TRBJ2-3; D is perhaps TRBD2 (5 bases). The germline CDR1 and CDR2 sequences are KGHSH and LQKENI. Trimming stripped 5 bases from V and 0 bases from J, with 24 bases between. CDR3 length equals 19 residues. The CDR3 is CASSANLFTGDTSTDTQYF. CDR3 nucleotide sequence: TGTGCCAGCTCAGCCAATCTGTTTACCGGGGATACTAGCACAGATACGCAGTATTTT.

The J gene is TRBJ2-7, the V gene TRBV19; the match to TRBD1 covers 12 bases. Trimming at V came to 1 base and at J to 6 bases, leaving 7 bases not matched to a gene. Germline CDR1 reads LNHDA; CDR2 reads SQIVND (reference sequence). The CDR3 loop spans 16 amino acids. This chain's CDR3 is CASSIAPGQGAPEQYF. As DNA, the CDR3 is TGTGCCAGTAGTATAGCACCGGGACAGGGGGCGCCCGAGCAGTACTTC.

This clone was picked up a small number of times. The V call is TRBV5-1, the J call TRBJ1-2; unclear D gene. The CDR3 covers 14 residues. V dropped 4 bases and J dropped 0 bases, with 10 bases sitting between them. Germline V CDR1 and CDR2: SGHRS, YFSETQ. Here the CDR3 reads CASSHSSANYGYTF. CDR3 nucleotide sequence: TGCGCCAGCAGCCACAGTTCAGCTAACTATGGCTACACCTTC.

This clone was recorded a few times. The chain is built from TRBV18 and TRBJ2-5; the D gene could be TRBD1 or TRBD2 (5 bases each). CDR1 and CDR2 (germline): KGHSH, LQKENI. The length of the CDR3 is 16 residues. V was cut by 3 bases and J by 0 bases, with 14 bases left in between. CDR3 nucleotides: TGTGCCAGCTCACCCTCGGCAGGGACGTACCAAGAGACCCAGTACTTC. Translating gives CASSPSAGTYQETQYF.

Here the CDR3 reads CASSEPGLGEQYF. The DNA for the CDR3 is TGCGCCAGCAGTGAGCCAGGGTTGGGTGAGCAGTACTTC. The genes are TRBV10-2 and TRBJ2-7; TRBD1 might be the D (5 bases). The germline V and J ends were trimmed by 2 bases and 7 bases, with 12 bases remaining between them. The CDR3 consists of 13 residues. The germline gives CDR1 WSHSY, CDR2 SAAADI.

This clone was counted many times. The CDR3 DNA reads TGTGCCAGCAGCGGACGGGACAGGGCTAGCACAGATACGCAGTATTTT. Its translation: CASSGRDRASTDTQYF. V is TRBV5-4 and J is TRBJ2-3; 9 bases match TRBD1. Trimming cost V 4 bases and J 0 bases; bases outside gene matches: 6. Germline loops: CDR1 SGHNT, CDR2 YYREEE (reference sequence). This CDR3 has 16 residues.

This clone was seen a few times. This chain uses TRBV15 with TRBJ2-5; weak D call: TRBD2 (5 bases). V was clipped by 0 bases and J by 4 bases, with 12 bases between them. This CDR3 is 15 amino acids long. CDR1 is LNHNV and CDR2 is YYDKDF in the germline V gene (reference sequence). The CDR3 loop reads CATSRELLLVETQYF. In DNA form, the CDR3 reads TGTGCCACCAGCAGAGAGTTGTTACTAGTAGAGACCCAGTACTTC.

The rearrangement links TRBV5-4 to TRBJ2-5, with a possible D match to TRBD2 (6 bases). V was cut by 0 bases and J by 11 bases, with 14 bases left in between. Germline V CDR1 and CDR2: SGHNT, YYREEE (reference sequence). CDR3 length equals 13 residues. The CDR3 DNA reads as TGTGCCAGCAGCTTGGGTTGGGGAGGTGAGCAGTACTTC. It encodes CASSLGWGGEQYF.

CDR3 region: CASSFTRGRNTGELFF. The CDR3 DNA reads as TGTGCCAGCAGCTTTACGAGGGGGCGAAACACCGGGGAGCTGTTTTTT. The rearrangement links TRBV7-9 to TRBJ2-2; 7 bases fit TRBD1. CDR1 SEHNR and CDR2 FQNEAQ come from the germline V gene (reference sequence). V gave up 3 bases and J gave up 2 bases; unmatched junction bases: 6. CDR3 length: 16 amino acids. The full variable domain, in which reference TRBV7-9 and TRBJ2-2 provide the parts outside the CDR3, is DTGVSQNPRHKITKRGQNVTFRCDPISEHNRLYWYRQTLGQGPEFLTYFQNEAQLEKSRLLSDRFSAERPKGSFSTLEIQRTEQGDSAMYLCASSFTRGRNTGELFFGEGSRLTVL.

The chain has TRBV11-1 and TRBJ2-7; 9 bases fit TRBD2. CDR1 is SGHAT and CDR2 is FQDESV in the germline V gene (reference sequence). There are 15 residues in the CDR3. With 5 bases clipped from V and 1 base from J, the junction kept 6 bases outside the gene matches. The CDR3 region has the DNA TGTGCCAGCAGCCCCCCTAGCGGGGCATCCTACGAGCAGTACTTC. It specifies CASSPPSGASYEQYF.

This clone turned up a few times. V is TRBV13 and J is TRBJ1-1; D might be TRBD1 (6 bases). The V gene's germline CDR1 is PRHDT and CDR2 FYEKMQ (reference sequence). The CDR3 has 15 residues. V lost 7 bases and J 1 base, leaving 16 bases between the germline ends. CDR3 DNA: TGTGCCAGCATCCAACCCTCACAGGGGAACACTGAAGCTTTCTTT. Translating it yields CASIQPSQGNTEAFF.

This clone was seen a few times. This sequence joins TRBV7-9 and TRBJ1-1; perhaps TRBD1 as D (6 bases). The germline CDR1 and CDR2 sequences are SEHNR and FQNEAQ (reference sequence). The CDR3 has 12 residues. Trimming left V 11 bases short and J 8 bases short, with 18 bases between. CDR3 in amino acids: CAGGLVGGEAFF. CDR3 sequence (DNA): TGTGCCGGGGGTTTGGTCGGGGGCGAAGCTTTCTTT.

There are a few counts of this clone. This chain links TRBV11-2 with TRBJ1-1; maybe TRBD1 (6 bases). The CDR3 has 13 amino acids. V was trimmed by 5 bases and J by 4 bases, leaving 11 bases between them. Germline CDR1 reads SGHAT; CDR2 reads FQNNGV. CDR3 coding DNA: TGTGCCAGCAGCCAAACAGGGAGCACTGAAGCTTTCTTT. This gives the protein CASSQTGSTEAFF.

This clone was seen at least ten times. The DNA is left out, because the CDR3 cannot be placed on it with certainty; the CDR3 is given as TCRdb lists it. The chain has TRBV21-1 and TRBJ2-5. TRBV21-1 is a pseudogene. The length of the CDR3 is 16 amino acids, counting both ends. The CDR3 sequence: CASSKVGVGNQETQYF.

This clone came up a few times. V and J are TRBV14 and TRBJ1-1; D uncertain. CDR1 is SGHDN, CDR2 FVKESK, per germline. The CDR3 consists of 13 residues. With 1 base removed from V and 10 bases from J, the gap between germline ends came to 13 bases. The CDR3: CASSQGVLNRAFF. For the CDR3, the DNA is TGTGCCAGCAGCCAAGGAGTCCTCAATAGAGCTTTCTTT. The complete variable domain, with remaining parts taken from reference TRBV14 and TRBJ1-1, reads EAGVTQFPSHSVIEKGQTVTLRCDPISGHDNLYWYRRVMGKEIKFLLHFVKESKQDESGMPNNRFLAERTGGTYSTLKVQPAELEDSGVYFCASSQGVLNRAFFGQGTRLTVV.

This rearrangement joins TRBV6-1 to TRBJ1-1; D is ambiguous. Germline V gene lookup returns CDR1 MNHNS and CDR2 SASEGT. V lost 4 bases to trimming and J lost 5 bases, with 17 bases between them. CDR3 size: 15 residues. As DNA, the CDR3 is TGTGCCAGCAGTGTGGAGGGCCGACGGCCGACTGAAGCTTTCTTT. It specifies CASSVEGRRPTEAFF.

CDR3 DNA: TGTGCCAGCGGGGACAGGGGTAATAATCAGCCCCAGCATTTT. Translation: CASGDRGNNQPQHF. The V call is TRBV28, the J call TRBJ1-5; TRBD1 matches 10 bases. The length of the CDR3 is 14 residues. V lost 8 bases, J lost 4 bases, and 5 bases stayed unmatched. The V gene's germline CDR1 is MDHEN and CDR2 SYDVKM.

Points on this clone: The identical CDR3 is also encoded by other nucleotide sequences in the sample. V gene TRBV4-1 combines with J gene TRBJ1-2; TRBD1 might be the D (5 bases). V was pared by 0 bases and J by 1 base, with 9 bases between. CDR1 is MGHRA, CDR2 YSYEKL, per germline. The CDR3 contains 15 residues. CDR3 region: CASSQETALNYGYTF. As DNA, the CDR3 is TGCGCCAGCAGCCAAGAGACAGCGCTTAACTATGGCTACACCTTC.

This sequence joins TRBV6-1 and TRBJ1-5; no reliable D call. Between the trimmed V and J ends, which lost 7 bases and 4 bases, there was a span of 11 bases. CDR3 length: 13 amino acids. CDR1 is MNHNS and CDR2 is SASEGT in the germline V gene. Here the CDR3 DNA reads TGTGCCAGCACCCAAAACCCAAATCAGCCCCAGCATTTT. This gives the protein CASTQNPNQPQHF.

The genes are TRBV29-1 and TRBJ2-3, with D possibly called TRBD1 or TRBD2 (5 bases each). V lost 3 bases and J lost 2, with 21 bases in between. Germline CDR1 is SQVTM and CDR2 is ANQGSEA. The CDR3 runs 17 residues. The CDR3 DNA reads TGCAGCGTTGAGCTCTACCGGGACGCCACCTACACAGATACGCAGTATTTT. Translation: CSVELYRDATYTDTQYF.

This clone was recorded at least ten times. The same CDR3 can be traced to other DNA sequences in this sample. The chain carries TRBV7-7 and TRBJ2-3; TRBD1 aligns across 7 bases. Germline V CDR1 and CDR2: SSHAT, FNYEAQ (reference sequence). J lost 2 bases, V lost 5 bases, and 7 bases had no gene match. This CDR3 is built from 15 residues. CDR3 loop: CASSLGTVNTDTQYF. The DNA of the CDR3 is TGTGCCAGCAGCCTAGGGACAGTGAACACAGATACGCAGTATTTT.

The sample holds a few counts of this clone. The chain links TRBV5-4 to TRBJ1-5; D is unresolved. Germline V CDR1 and CDR2: SGHNT, YYREEE (reference sequence). The ends were cut back, 0 bases at V and 0 bases at J, with 7 bases in the middle. The CDR3 is made up of 15 amino acids. Written as DNA, the CDR3 is TGTGCCAGCAGCTTGGACCCGGCTAGCAATCAGCCCCAGCATTTT. It encodes CASSLDPASNQPQHF.

The chain employs TRBV6-6 and TRBJ2-3, with a possible D match to TRBD2 (6 bases). Between the trimmed V and J ends, which lost 6 bases and 1 base, there was a span of 17 bases. CDR3 length: 16 amino acids. Germline V lookup: CDR1 MNHNY, CDR2 SVGAGI (reference sequence). CDR3 nucleotide sequence: TGTGCCAGCAGGGCACAAGTGGGCGGGGGCACAGATACGCAGTATTTT. Its translation is CASRAQVGGGTDTQYF.

This clone was counted a few times. The chain is built from TRBV5-1 and TRBJ1-4; D remains unclear. The CDR3 runs to 13 residues. Germline V gene sequence: CDR1 SGHRS, CDR2 YFSETQ. V lost 0 bases and J lost 1, with 1 base in between. CDR3 DNA sequence: TGCGCCAGCAGCTTGGGAACTAATGAAAAACTGTTTTTT. Translated, it gives CASSLGTNEKLFF. The entire variable domain, with the rest obtained from reference TRBV5-1 and TRBJ1-4, is as follows: KAGVTQTPRYLIKTRGQQVTLSCSPISGHRSVSWYQQTPGQGLQFLFEYFSETQRNKGNFPGRFSGRQFSNSRSEMNVSTLELGDSALYLCASSLGTNEKLFFGSGTQLSVL.